The entry below describes one T cell receptor beta chain. These data originate in a study of human T cells and chemical hapten exposure. CDR1 and CDR2 (germline): SGDLS, YYNGEE. Trimming shortened V by 6 bases and J by 8 bases, and 20 bases separated the two germline ends. The CDR3 has 14 residues. TCRdb called the RACE reads again in MiXCR, with one record for every CDR3 protein. There are about 98,000 distinct CDR3 sequences in the sample; 10% to 11% occur only once, and approximately 3.4% lies in the top ten. The time point was: pre-sensitization, week 0. This sample's treatment: therapeutic diphenylcyclopropenone sensitization with weekly scalp DPC.

This sequence was found in a woman aged 60-75 years with alopecia areata. Some clones in this sample may be carry-over from other donors' samples. The chain employs TRBV9 and TRBJ1-1; D may be TRBD1 (5 bases). The sequencing used whole blood, collected in connection with sensitization to the hapten diphenylcyclopropenone (DPC). The CDR3 DNA reads as TGTGCCAGCACCAACATGGGGCCGCTCAAGGAAGCTTTCTTT. Amino acid sequence: CASTNMGPLKEAFF.